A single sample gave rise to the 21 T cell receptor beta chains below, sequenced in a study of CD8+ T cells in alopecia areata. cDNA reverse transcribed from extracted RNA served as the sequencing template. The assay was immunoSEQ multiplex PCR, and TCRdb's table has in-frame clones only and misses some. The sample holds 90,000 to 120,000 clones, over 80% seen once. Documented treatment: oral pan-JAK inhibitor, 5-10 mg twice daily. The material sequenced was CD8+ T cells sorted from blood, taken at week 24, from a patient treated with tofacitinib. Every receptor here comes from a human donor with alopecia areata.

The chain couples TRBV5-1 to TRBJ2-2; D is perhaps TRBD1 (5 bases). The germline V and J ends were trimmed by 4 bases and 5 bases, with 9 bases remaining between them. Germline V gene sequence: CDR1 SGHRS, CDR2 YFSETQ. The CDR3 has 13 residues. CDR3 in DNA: TGCGCCAGCAGCCTGGGGCTAACCGGGGAGCTGTTTTTT. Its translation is CASSLGLTGELFF.

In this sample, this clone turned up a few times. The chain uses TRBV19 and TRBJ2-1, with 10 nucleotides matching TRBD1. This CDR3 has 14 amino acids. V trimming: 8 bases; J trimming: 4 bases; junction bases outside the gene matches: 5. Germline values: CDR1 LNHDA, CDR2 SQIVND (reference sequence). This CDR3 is CASSGTGEYNEQFF. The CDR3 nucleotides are TGTGCCAGTTCCGGGACAGGGGAGTACAATGAGCAGTTCTTC. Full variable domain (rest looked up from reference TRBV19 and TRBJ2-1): DGGITQSPKYLFRKEGQNVTLSCEQNLNHDAMYWYRQDPGQGLRLIYYSQIVNDFQKGDIAEGYSVSREKKESFPLTVTSAQKNPTAFYLCASSGTGEYNEQFFGPGTRLTVL.

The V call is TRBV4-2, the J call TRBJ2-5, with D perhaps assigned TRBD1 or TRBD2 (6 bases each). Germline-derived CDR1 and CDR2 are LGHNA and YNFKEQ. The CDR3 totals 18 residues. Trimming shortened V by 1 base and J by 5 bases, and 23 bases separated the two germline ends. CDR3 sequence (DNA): TGTGCCAGCAGCCAAGCACCTATGAGGGGGGCGAGGGGGGAGACCCAGTACTTC. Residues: CASSQAPMRGARGETQYF.

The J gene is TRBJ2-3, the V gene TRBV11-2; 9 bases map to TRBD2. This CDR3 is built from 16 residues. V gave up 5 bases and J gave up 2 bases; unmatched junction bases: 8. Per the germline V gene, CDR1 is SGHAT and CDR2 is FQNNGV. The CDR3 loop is CASSGRAGGATDTQYF. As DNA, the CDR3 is TGTGCCAGCAGCGGACGTGCGGGGGGGGCCACAGATACGCAGTATTTT. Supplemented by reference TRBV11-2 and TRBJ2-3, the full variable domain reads EAGVAQSPRYKIIEKRQSVAFWCNPISGHATLYWYQQILGQGPKLLIQFQNNGVVDDSQLPKDRFSAERLKGVDSTLKIQPAKLEDSAVYLCASSGRAGGATDTQYFGPGTRLTVL.

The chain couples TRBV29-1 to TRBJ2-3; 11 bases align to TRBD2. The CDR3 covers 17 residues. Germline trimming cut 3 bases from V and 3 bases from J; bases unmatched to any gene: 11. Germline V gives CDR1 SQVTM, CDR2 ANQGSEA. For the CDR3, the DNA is TGCAGCGTTGAGGGAGTAGCGGGGGGGCAGAGAACAGATACGCAGTATTTT. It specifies CSVEGVAGGQRTDTQYF.

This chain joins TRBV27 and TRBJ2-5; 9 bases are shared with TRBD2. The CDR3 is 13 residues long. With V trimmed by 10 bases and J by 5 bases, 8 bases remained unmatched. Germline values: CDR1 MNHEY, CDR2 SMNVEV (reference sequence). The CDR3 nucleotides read TGTGCCACCTCAGCGGGGGGAGGGGAGACCCAGTACTTC. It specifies CATSAGGGETQYF.

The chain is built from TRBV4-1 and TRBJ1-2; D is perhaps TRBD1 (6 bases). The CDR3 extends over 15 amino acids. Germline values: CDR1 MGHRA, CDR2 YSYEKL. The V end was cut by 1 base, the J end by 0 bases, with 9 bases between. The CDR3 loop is CASSQVPGANYGYTF. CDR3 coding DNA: TGCGCCAGCAGCCAAGTCCCAGGGGCTAACTATGGCTACACCTTC.

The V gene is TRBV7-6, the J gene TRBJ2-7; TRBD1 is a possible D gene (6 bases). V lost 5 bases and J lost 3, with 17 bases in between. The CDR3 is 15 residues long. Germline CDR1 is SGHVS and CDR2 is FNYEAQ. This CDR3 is CASSPPQGILYEQYF. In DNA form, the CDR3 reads TGTGCCAGCAGCCCTCCGCAGGGGATCCTCTACGAGCAGTACTTC.

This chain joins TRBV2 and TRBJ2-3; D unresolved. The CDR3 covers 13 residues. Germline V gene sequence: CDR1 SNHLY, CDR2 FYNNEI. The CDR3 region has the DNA TGTGTCTGGCAGGCGGTCAGCACAGATACGCAGTATTTT. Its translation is CVWQAVSTDTQYF.

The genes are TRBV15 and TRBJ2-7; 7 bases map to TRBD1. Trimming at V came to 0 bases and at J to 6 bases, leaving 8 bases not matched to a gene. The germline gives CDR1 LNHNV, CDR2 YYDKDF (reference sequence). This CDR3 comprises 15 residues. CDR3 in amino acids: CATSRERTGVSEQYF. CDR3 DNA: TGTGCCACCAGCAGAGAACGAACAGGGGTGAGCGAGCAGTACTTC. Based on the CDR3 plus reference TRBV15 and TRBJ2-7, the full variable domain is DAMVIQNPRYQVTQFGKPVTLSCSQTLNHNVMYWYQQKSSQAPKLLFHYYDKDFNNEADTPDNFQSRRPNTSFCFLDIRSPGLGDTAMYLCATSRERTGVSEQYFGPGTRLTVT.

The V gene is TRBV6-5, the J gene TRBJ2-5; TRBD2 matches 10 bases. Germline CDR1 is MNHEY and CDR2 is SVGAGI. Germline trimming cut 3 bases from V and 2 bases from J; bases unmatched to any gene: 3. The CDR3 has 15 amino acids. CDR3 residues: CASSYSGGRQETQYF. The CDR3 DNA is TGTGCCAGCAGTTATAGCGGGGGGCGTCAAGAGACCCAGTACTTC.

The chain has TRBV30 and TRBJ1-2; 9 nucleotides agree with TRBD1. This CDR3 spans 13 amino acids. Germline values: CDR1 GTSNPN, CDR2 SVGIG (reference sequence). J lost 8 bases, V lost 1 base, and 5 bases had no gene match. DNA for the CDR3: TGTGCCTGGAGTGCGGGACAGGGTCAAGGCTACACCTTC. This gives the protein CAWSAGQGQGYTF.

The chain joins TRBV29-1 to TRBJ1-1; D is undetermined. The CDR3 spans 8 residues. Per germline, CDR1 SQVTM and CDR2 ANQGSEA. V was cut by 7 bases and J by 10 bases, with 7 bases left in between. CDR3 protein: CSAIGAFF. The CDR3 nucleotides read TGCAGCGCGATTGGAGCTTTCTTT.

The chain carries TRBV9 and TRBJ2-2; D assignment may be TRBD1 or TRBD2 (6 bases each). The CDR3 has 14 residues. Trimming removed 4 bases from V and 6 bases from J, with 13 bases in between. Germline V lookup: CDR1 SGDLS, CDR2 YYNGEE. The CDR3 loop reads CASSTDGGSGELFF. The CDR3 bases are TGTGCCAGCAGCACGGACGGGGGCTCCGGGGAGCTGTTTTTT.

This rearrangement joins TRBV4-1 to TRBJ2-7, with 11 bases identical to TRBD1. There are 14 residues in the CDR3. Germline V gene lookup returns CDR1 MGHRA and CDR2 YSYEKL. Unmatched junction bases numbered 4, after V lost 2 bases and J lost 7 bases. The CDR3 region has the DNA TGCGCCAGCAGCCAATGGGACAGGGGGGGAGAGCAGTACTTC. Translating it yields CASSQWDRGGEQYF.

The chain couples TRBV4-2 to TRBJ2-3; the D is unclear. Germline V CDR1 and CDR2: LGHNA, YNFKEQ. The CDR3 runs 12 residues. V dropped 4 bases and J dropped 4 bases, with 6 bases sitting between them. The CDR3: CASSLGSDTQYF. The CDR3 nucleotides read TGTGCCAGCAGCCTAGGGTCAGATACGCAGTATTTT.

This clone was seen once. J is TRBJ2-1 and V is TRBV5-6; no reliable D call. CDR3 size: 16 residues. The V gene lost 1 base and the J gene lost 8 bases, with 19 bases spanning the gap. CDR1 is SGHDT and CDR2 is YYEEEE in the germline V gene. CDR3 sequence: CASSLSTGLVSYEQFF. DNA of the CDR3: TGTGCCAGCAGCTTGAGTACTGGTCTGGTGAGCTATGAGCAGTTCTTC.

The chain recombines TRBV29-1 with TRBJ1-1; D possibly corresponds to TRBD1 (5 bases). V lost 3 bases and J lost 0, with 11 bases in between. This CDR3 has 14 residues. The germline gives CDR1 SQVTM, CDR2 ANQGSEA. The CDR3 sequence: CSVDRVGMNTEAFF. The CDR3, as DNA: TGCAGCGTTGACAGGGTGGGTATGAACACTGAAGCTTTCTTT. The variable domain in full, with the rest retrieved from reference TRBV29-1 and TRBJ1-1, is SAVISQKPSRDICQRGTSLTIQCQVDSQVTMMFWYRQQPGQSLTLIATANQGSEATYESGFVIDKFPISRPNLTFSTLTVSNMSPEDSSIYLCSVDRVGMNTEAFFGQGTRLTVV.

CDR3 region: CASSQEGFYEQYF. The CDR3 DNA follows: TGCGCCAGCAGCCAAGAAGGGTTCTACGAGCAGTACTTC. The rearrangement uses TRBV4-1 and TRBJ2-7; D is undetermined. Germline V CDR1 and CDR2: MGHRA, YSYEKL. CDR3 length equals 13 residues. V was clipped by 0 bases and J by 3 bases, with 6 bases between them.

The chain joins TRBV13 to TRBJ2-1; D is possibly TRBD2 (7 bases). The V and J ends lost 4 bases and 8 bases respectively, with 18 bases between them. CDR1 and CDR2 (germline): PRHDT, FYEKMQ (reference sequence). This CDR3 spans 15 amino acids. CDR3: CASSSRGAWMDEQFF. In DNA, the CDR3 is TGTGCCAGCAGCTCCCGGGGGGCCTGGATGGATGAGCAGTTCTTC.

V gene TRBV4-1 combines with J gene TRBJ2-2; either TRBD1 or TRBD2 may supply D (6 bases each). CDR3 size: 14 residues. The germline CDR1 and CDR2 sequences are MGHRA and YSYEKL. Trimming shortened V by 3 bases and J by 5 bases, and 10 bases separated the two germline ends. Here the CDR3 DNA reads TGCGCCAGCAGCCAGAGAGGGGGGACCGGGGAGCTGTTTTTT. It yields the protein CASSQRGGTGELFF.